What follows are 2 T cell receptor beta chains derived from one specimen sequenced in a study of T cell repertoires in cytomegalovirus infection. The antigens of these receptors remain unknown. In TCRdb, the reads were re-called with MiXCR into one record per CDR3 protein. The table records about 310,000 distinct CDR3 sequences, around a quarter of them present only once. The material sequenced was cultured PBMCs, taken from culture after CMV antigen stimulation. The source is a human donor in good health (CMV status not recorded). Some clones in this sample may be carry-over from other donors' samples.

The chain joins TRBV28 to TRBJ2-2; a possible D gene is TRBD2 (5 bases). This CDR3 has 17 residues. The germline V and J ends were trimmed by 6 bases and 0 bases, with 17 bases remaining between them. Germline V gene sequence: CDR1 MDHEN, CDR2 SYDVKM. Written as DNA, the CDR3 is TGTGCCAGCAGGCCTCTAAGCGGAGCTGCGAACACCGGGGAGCTGTTTTTT. Protein: CASRPLSGAANTGELFF.

The CDR3 sequence is CASSSLGQGKGSSPLHF. The CDR3 region has the DNA TGTGCCAGCAGTTCACTGGGACAGGGGAAAGGGAGTTCACCCCTCCACTTT. The genes are TRBV28 and TRBJ1-6; the match to TRBD1 covers 10 bases. This CDR3 is built from 17 residues. V shed 4 bases and J 9 bases; nucleotides not matched to a gene: 12. The germline gives CDR1 MDHEN, CDR2 SYDVKM.